This T cell receptor beta chain appears in the sequencing data of a study of blood T cell repertoires in COVID-19 (dated by TCRdb to 2018 to 2020). A note on the overall study: Samples from collaborators originated in the United States, Italy and Spain and spanned both the acute and convalescent phases of COVID-19. The material from the prospective study consisted of cDNA or gDNA derived from T cells, B-cell-depleted T cells, or PBMCs. The dataset comprised deeply sampled blood TCRbeta repertoires from subjects exposed to, actively infected with, or recovered from COVID-19. The repertoires were released in a freely available public database meant as a resource for research on the immune response to SARS-CoV-2. Samples came from the ongoing ImmuneRACE study (first 160 participants) plus 1,254 subjects from 6 global collaborators. A de-identified subject ID, COVID-19 status, age in years and sex were almost always included in the sample metadata. HLA class I and class II types, where available, came from metadata supplied by the sample provider rather than from assay-based typing. Broader findings and caveats from the paper: The quantity of clinical and demographic metadata differed by source and by participant and was supplied without curation.

TCRbeta CDR3 regions were amplified from genomic DNA using the immunoSEQ Assay, a bias-controlled multiplex PCR. In the original analysis: Nucleated cell counts per sample were estimated from amplification of reference gene primers within the assay. To quantify the absolute abundance of each unique TCRbeta CDR3 rearrangement, sequence reads were collapsed and filtered. For each sample, productive Simpson clonality was calculated by taking the square root of Simpson's diversity index across productive rearrangements. Entries here come from immuneACCESS through TCRdb and include only in-frame sequences with V and J called. Some clones fail to appear in such tables; in the studies checked, an unresolved V gene covers under half of the shortfall, and the cause of the remainder is unknown. The D gene and trimming were derived from the DNA, and the V and J assignments and clone size from that table. The sample data list 250,000 to 350,000 clones, and roughly 88% of these were observed just once. More than 6.5% of the sample comes from the top ten.

The CDR3 measures 14 amino acids from cysteine to phenylalanine. CDR3 DNA only is kept here, 42 bases in frame from base 1. Trimming removed 5 bases from V and 4 bases from J; the gene matches leave 4 bases unexplained. Via the germline V gene (reference sequence), CDR1 is PRHDT and CDR2 FYEKMQ. Another Seattle source contributed samples from volunteer blood donors who had recovered from COVID-19. Whole blood was collected in K2EDTA tubes by collaborating institutions according to the institutions' own protocols. Collaborator samples were shipped for TCRbeta analysis as frozen whole blood, isolated PBMCs, or DNA extracted from either sample type. To note about this clone: It lacks a known antigen. Base qualities are not provided; no much larger clone lies one nucleotide away.

Rearrangement joined TRBV13 to TRBJ1-4, with TRBD1 identical over 7 junction bases. The sequencing input was peripheral blood. The sequence came from a woman aged 25 to 39 who had recovered from COVID-19. The nucleotide sequence is TGTGCCAGCAGCCTCCGACAGGGTAATGAAAAACTGTTTTTT. Translated, it gives CASSLRQGNEKLFF.